This paragraph reports one T cell receptor (beta chain). Antigen specificity is unknown. Trimming removed 1 base at V and 5 bases at J, with 14 bases between. CDR1 and CDR2 (germline): SGHVS, FQNEAQ. The CDR3 runs to 15 residues. The data were taken from a study of shared clonotypes between healthy human individuals. Regarding the study as a whole: When naive CD4 clonotypes were compared across four donors, around 5% were shared. Rarefaction gave evidence that sorted-subset sequencing remained incomplete despite large depth. Clonotype sharing among the donors was expected to vary with sequencing depth.

Assay used: immunoSEQ multiplex PCR; TCRdb lists only in-frame clones, some missing. The sample lists approximately 600,000 clones; around 96% were seen once. Naive-designated CD8 cells lacked CD45RO, were positively enriched for CCR7, and omitted terminally differentiated effector memory CD45RA+ cells. Input material: naive CD8+ T cells sorted from blood. The chain uses TRBV7-8 and TRBJ1-1, with D uncertain. The TCR comes from a woman under 40 in good health. CDR3 DNA sequence: TGTGCCAGCAGCTTAGAATCAGGCATTGGGACTGAAGCTTTCTTT. It specifies CASSLESGIGTEAFF.